Sequencing of this T cell receptor beta chain was carried out in a study of blood T cell repertoires in COVID-19. Study summary: PBMCs, B-cell-depleted T cells, or T cells provided the cDNA or gDNA that made up the material.

Symptom resolution, clearance, or two negative PCRs marked donors in Cohort 3 as recovered. This table comes from immunoSEQ multiplex PCR, and its TCRdb copy is limited to in-frame clones, with some not included. The sample has about 380,000 clones, 88% seen once; the top ten hold about 1.2%. The sequence derives from a young woman who had recovered from COVID-19. The sample was PBMCs or T cells enriched from blood (not recorded which).

The CDR3 nucleotides read TGTGCCAGCAGCTTCGGGGGCAATCAGCCCCAGCATTTT. It translates to CASSFGGNQPQHF. The gene calls are TRBV5-8 and TRBJ1-5, with D hard to call. V was clipped by 2 bases and J by 2 bases, with 5 bases between them. Germline V gives CDR1 SGHTS, CDR2 YDEGEE. The CDR3 spans 13 residues.